Listed below are T cell receptor beta chains from one sample, sequenced in a study of cytomegalovirus exposure and HLA in healthy donors. TCRdb's table, derived via immunoSEQ multiplex PCR, lists solely in-frame clones and lacks some. The sample holds over 150,000 clones, approximately 78% seen once. Sequenced input: PBMCs. These receptors all come from a woman between 18 and 30 years old in good health and CMV-seronegative. CDR3s include the opening cysteine and the closing phenylalanine or tryptophan.

cdr3_aa cdr3_length j_call v_call
CASWLGPSNYGYTF 14 TRBJ1-2 TRBV28
CASSPSSGSGDEQFF 15 TRBJ2-1 TRBV4-1
CASSPDRYEQYF 12 TRBJ2-7 TRBV18
CASRTNRGTGELFF 14 TRBJ2-2 TRBV11-2
CASSPQGDEGTQYF 14 TRBJ2-5 TRBV18
CASSLASQANEKLFF 15 TRBJ1-4 TRBV28
CASSYQTGNYGYTF 14 TRBJ1-2 TRBV5-6
CASRLGQGGEQYF 13 TRBJ2-7 TRBV2
CASSLGRTSGSNRYEQYF 18 TRBJ2-7 TRBV11-1
CASSEVGRNTEAFF 14 TRBJ1-1 TRBV6-1
CASSYRDRLKDEQYF 15 TRBJ2-7 TRBV6-7
CASSWSSGSPSYNEQFF 17 TRBJ2-1 TRBV5-1
CASSPGTGRLADTQYF 16 TRBJ2-3 TRBV5-1
CASSLRGEKLFF 12 TRBJ1-4 TRBV28
CATSREAGSLAKNIQYF 17 TRBJ2-4 TRBV15
CASSQEKRITDTQYF 15 TRBJ2-3 TRBV4-1
CASSYSSGGLSEQFF 15 TRBJ2-1 TRBV6-6
CASRGGQGGYYGYTF 15 TRBJ1-2 TRBV6-6
CASSEGQGGKDTQYF 15 TRBJ2-3 TRBV2
CASSDRGGRRTEAFF 15 TRBJ1-1 TRBV13
CASSVSLPEQAGELFF 16 TRBJ2-2 TRBV9
CASSSDRAGYTF 12 TRBJ1-2 TRBV27
CASSLVIQRGGETQYF 16 TRBJ2-5 TRBV5-1
CASSSSGTGGVGYTF 15 TRBJ1-2 TRBV6-5
CASSESGPPPGANVLTF 17 TRBJ2-6 TRBV6-1